This T cell receptor beta chain stems from a study of CD8 T cells in ankylosing spondylitis. A quantitative 5'-RACE method, one with molecular barcodes, was used to make TCR beta libraries. From the 5' RACE reads, TCRdb called clonotypes with MiXCR, one entry per CDR3 protein. Among roughly 260,000 distinct CDR3 sequences listed, 20% were seen once. CDR1 is DFQATT, CDR2 SNEGSKA, per germline (reference sequence). CDR3 length: 12 amino acids. V lost 6 bases, J lost 7 bases, and 9 bases stayed unmatched. The chain is built from TRBV20-1 and TRBJ2-7; 7 positions match TRBD2. The sequencing sample was made of blood, either unsorted or a sorted T cell fraction (not recorded which). The receptor's source is a male donor with ankylosing spondylitis or in good health (not recorded which). For the CDR3, the DNA is TGCAGTGCCGGCTTTCAGGGAGGGGAGCAGTACGTC. It yields the protein CSAGFQGGEQYV.